This entry concerns a single TCR beta chain. Measured with immunoSEQ multiplex PCR; TCRdb has only the in-frame clones, and not every one. This table has 61,000 or so clones, 65% to 90% appearing once. These data originate in a study of T cells in tuberculosis. Background on the study: T cells were selected with CD1B tetramers loaded with glucose monomycolate.

The germline V gene has CDR1 SGHKS and CDR2 YYEKEE (reference sequence). CDR3 length: 14 amino acids. V was clipped by 4 bases and J by 1 base; unmatched bases: 5. After thawing and overnight rest, PBMC were stained with GMM-loaded CD1B tetramer, viability dye and anti-CD3 for sorting. The lipid loaded on the CD1B tetramers was C32 glucose monomycolate from Rhodococcus equi. Each donor contributed roughly 92,000 sorted tetramer-negative cells. The sample consisted of CD1b-GMM tetramer-negative cells sorted from PBMCs. The receptor was isolated from an adult woman with latent tuberculosis. J is TRBJ2-7 and V is TRBV5-5; 7 nucleotides line up with TRBD2. DNA of the CDR3: TGTGCCAGCAGCCAATCTAGCGGTTCCTACGAGCAGTACTTC. It codes for CASSQSSGSYEQYF.